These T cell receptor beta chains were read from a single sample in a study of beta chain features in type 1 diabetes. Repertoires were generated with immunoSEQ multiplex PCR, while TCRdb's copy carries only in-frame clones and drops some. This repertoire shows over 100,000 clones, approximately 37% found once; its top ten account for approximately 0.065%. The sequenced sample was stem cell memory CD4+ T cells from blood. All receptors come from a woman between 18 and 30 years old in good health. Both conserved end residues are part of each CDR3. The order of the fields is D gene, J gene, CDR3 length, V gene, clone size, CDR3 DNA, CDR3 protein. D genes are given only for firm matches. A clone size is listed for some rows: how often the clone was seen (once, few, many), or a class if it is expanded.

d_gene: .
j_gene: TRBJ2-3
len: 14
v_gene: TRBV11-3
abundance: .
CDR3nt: TGTGCCAGCAGCCAGGGGACTAACACAGATACGCAGTATTTT
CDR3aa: CASSQGTNTDTQYF

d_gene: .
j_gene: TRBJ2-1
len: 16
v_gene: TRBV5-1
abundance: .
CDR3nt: TGCGCCAGCAGCTTGGTGGTACGGAGTTCCTACAATGAGCAGTTCTTC
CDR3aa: CASSLVVRSSYNEQFF

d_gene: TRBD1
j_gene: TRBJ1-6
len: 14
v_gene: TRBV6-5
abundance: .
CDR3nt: TGTGCCAGCAGGCGGGACAGGGGGGGCTCACCCCTCCACTTT
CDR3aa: CASRRDRGGSPLHF

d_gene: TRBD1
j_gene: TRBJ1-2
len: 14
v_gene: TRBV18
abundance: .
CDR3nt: TGTGCCAGCTCACCCGGACAGGGTGGCTATGGCTACACCTTC
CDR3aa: CASSPGQGGYGYTF

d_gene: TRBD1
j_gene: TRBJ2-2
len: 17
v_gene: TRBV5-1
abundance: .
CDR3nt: TGCGCCAGCAGGCGAGCTGTGAGGGGGCAGGACACCGGGGAGCTGTTTTTT
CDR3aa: CASRRAVRGQDTGELFF

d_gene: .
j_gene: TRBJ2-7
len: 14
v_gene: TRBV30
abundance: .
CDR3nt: TGTGCCTGGACCAACCCGGGACTCTCCTACGAGCAGTACTTC
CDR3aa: CAWTNPGLSYEQYF

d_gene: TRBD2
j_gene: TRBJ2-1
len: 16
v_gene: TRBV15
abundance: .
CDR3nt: TGTGCCACCAGCAGGGGACTAGCGGGGACCTACAATGAGCAGTTCTTC
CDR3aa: CATSRGLAGTYNEQFF

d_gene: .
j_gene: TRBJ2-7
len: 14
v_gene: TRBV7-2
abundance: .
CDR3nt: TGTGCCAGCAGCCTGTCGGGACTGATCTACGAGCAGTACTTC
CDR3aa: CASSLSGLIYEQYF

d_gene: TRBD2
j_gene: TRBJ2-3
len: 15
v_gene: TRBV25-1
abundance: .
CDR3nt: TGTGCCAGCAGTGAAACTAGCGGTAGGACAGATACGCAGTATTTT
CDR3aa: CASSETSGRTDTQYF

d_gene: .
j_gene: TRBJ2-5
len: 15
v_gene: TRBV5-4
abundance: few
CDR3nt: TGTGCCAGCAGCTTGCTCTCCCGGTCGGAAGAGACCCAGTACTTC
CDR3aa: CASSLLSRSEETQYF

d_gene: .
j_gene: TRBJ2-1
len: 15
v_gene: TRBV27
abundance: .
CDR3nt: TGTGCCAGCAGTTTAATGCGAATACCCATCAATGAGCAGTTCTTC
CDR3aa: CASSLMRIPINEQFF

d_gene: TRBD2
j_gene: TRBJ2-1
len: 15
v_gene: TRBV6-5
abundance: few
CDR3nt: TGTGCCAGCAGGAAACTAGCGGGGGGACTTAATGAGCAGTTCTTC
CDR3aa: CASRKLAGGLNEQFF

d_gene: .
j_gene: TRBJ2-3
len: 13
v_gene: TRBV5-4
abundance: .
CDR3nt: TGTGCCAGCAGCATACTGGGCACAGATACGCAGTATTTT
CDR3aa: CASSILGTDTQYF

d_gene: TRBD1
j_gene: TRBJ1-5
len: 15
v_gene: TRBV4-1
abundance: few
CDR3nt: TGCGCCAGCAGCCAACCCAGGACAGGGAATCAGCCCCAGCATTTT
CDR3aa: CASSQPRTGNQPQHF

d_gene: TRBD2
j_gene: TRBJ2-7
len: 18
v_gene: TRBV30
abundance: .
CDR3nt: TGTGCCTGGAGTTCCTCTCCGGGACTAGCGCCCCGTCGCTACGAGCAGTACTTC
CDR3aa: CAWSSSPGLAPRRYEQYF

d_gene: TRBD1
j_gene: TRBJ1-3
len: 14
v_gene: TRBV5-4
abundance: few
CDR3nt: TGTGCCAGCAGCATCCGGGACAGGCGGAACACCATATATTTT
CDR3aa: CASSIRDRRNTIYF

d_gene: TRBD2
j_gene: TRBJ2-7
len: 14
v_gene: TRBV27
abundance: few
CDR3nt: TGTGCCAGCAGTTTTCTAGCGGGCCCCTACGAGCAGTACTTC
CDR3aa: CASSFLAGPYEQYF

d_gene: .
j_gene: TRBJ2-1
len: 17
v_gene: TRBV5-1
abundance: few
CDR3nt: TGCGCCAGCAGCCTGATGACCCTAGCGCTAAAAAAGAATGAGCAGTTCTTC
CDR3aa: CASSLMTLALKKNEQFF

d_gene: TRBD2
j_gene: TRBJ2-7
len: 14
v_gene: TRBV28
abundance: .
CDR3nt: TGTGCCAGCAATAGCGGGACTGACGGCTTCGAGCAGTACTTC
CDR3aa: CASNSGTDGFEQYF

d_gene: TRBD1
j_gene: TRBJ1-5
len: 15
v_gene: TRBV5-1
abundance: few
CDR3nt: TGCGCCAGCAGCTTGGTAGGGACAGGGGATCAGCCCCAGCATTTT
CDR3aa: CASSLVGTGDQPQHF

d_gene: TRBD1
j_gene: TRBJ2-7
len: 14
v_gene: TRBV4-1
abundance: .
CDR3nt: TGCGCCAGCAGCCAGTGGGACAGGGACTACGAGCAGTACTTC
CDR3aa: CASSQWDRDYEQYF

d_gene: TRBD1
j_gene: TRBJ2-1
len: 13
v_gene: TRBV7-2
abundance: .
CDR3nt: TGTGCCAGCAGCCTGCGACAGGGCGGGGAGCAGTTCTTC
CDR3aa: CASSLRQGGEQFF

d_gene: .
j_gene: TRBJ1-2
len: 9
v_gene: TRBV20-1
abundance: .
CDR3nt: TGCAGTGCTCAGAATGGCTACACCTTC
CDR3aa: CSAQNGYTF

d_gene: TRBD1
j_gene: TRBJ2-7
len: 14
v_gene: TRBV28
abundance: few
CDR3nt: TGTGCCGGGGGCCGGGGACAGGGAAACTACGAGCAGTACTTC
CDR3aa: CAGGRGQGNYEQYF

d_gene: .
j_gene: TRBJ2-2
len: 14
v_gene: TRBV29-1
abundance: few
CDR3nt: TGCAGCGCCGCGGCAGGGCCAAACACCGGGGAGCTGTTTTTT
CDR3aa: CSAAAGPNTGELFF

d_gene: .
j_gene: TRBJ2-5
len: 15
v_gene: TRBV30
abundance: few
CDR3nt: TGTGCCTGGACTTACGAGACTAGTAAGGCAGAGACCCAGTACTTC
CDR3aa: CAWTYETSKAETQYF

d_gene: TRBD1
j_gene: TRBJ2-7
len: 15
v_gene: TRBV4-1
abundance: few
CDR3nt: TGCGCCAGCAGCCGAGCCGGGACAGGGTTTGGCGAGCAGTACTTC
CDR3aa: CASSRAGTGFGEQYF

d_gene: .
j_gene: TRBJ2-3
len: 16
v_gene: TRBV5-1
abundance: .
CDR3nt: TGCGCCAGCAGCTTGGCCCTAAGCGCGGCCACAGATACGCAGTATTTT
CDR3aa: CASSLALSAATDTQYF

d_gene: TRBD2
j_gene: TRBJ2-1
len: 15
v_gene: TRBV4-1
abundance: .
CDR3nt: TGCGCCAGCAGCCAAGATCTAGCGGGAGTGTCTGAGCAGTTCTTC
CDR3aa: CASSQDLAGVSEQFF

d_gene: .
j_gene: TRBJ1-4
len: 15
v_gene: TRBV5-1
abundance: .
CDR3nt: TGCGCCAGCAGCTGGGGAGCGGCAACTAATGAAAAACTGTTTTTT
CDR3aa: CASSWGAATNEKLFF